Listed here is a single T cell receptor (beta chain). This clone was found a few times. Its target antigen remains unknown. The record has no base qualities; no much larger clone is one base away. The data were obtained in a study of blood T cell repertoires in COVID-19 (TCRdb year 2020). General notes on the study: Collaborator samples came from the United States, Italy and Spain and covered acute and convalescent phases of COVID-19. The material from the prospective study consisted of cDNA or gDNA derived from T cells, B-cell-depleted T cells, or PBMCs. Subjects who had been exposed to COVID-19, were actively infected with it, or had recovered from it provided the deeply sampled blood TCRbeta repertoires that made up the dataset. A freely available public database, intended as a resource for researchers studying the immune response to SARS-CoV-2, is where the repertoires were released. The samples were drawn from two sources: the first 160 participants of the ongoing ImmuneRACE study, and fewer than 1,500 subjects contributed by 6 global collaborators. A de-identified subject ID, COVID-19 status, age in years and sex were almost always included in the sample metadata. HLA class I and class II types, where available, came from metadata supplied by the sample provider rather than from assay-based typing.

The immunoSEQ Assay, a bias-controlled multiplex PCR, was used to amplify TCRbeta CDR3 regions from genomic DNA. Turning to the authors' computational methods: The number of nucleated cells in each sample was estimated by amplification of reference gene primers within the assay. To quantify the absolute abundance of each unique TCRbeta CDR3 rearrangement, sequence reads were collapsed and filtered. For each sample, productive Simpson clonality was calculated as the square root of Simpson's diversity index across productive rearrangements. TCRdb obtained this table from immuneACCESS and retained in-frame rearrangements with V and J assigned. These tables miss some clones; where compared with another copy, unresolved V genes account for less than half of the shortfall, and the remainder is unexplained. V and J calls and clone size are given by that table; D and trimming were obtained from the DNA. This sample is represented by some 30,000 clones; roughly nine tenths of them were singletons. The leading ten clones occupy roughly 8% of the sample.

Whole blood was collected in K2EDTA tubes by collaborating institutions according to the institutions' own protocols. Collaborator samples were shipped for TCRbeta analysis as frozen whole blood, isolated PBMCs, or DNA extracted from either sample type. Study-wide findings and limitations: Clinical and demographic metadata were provided uncurated, with the amount varying by source and participant.

CDR1 and CDR2, per the germline V gene, are SGHTA and FQGNSA. Compared with germline, V lacks 5 bases and J lacks 8 bases; bases without a gene match: 8. Reading from cysteine to phenylalanine, the CDR3 counts 14 amino acids. The DNA shown is the 42-base CDR3, in frame from base 1. This TCR derives from a man in his 70s with active or convalescent COVID-19. The chain was built from TRBV7-2 and TRBJ1-4, with TRBD1 identical over 7 junction bases. Specimen: peripheral blood. The CDR3 reads CASSPQGGQEKLFF. The sequence in DNA is TGTGCCAGCAGCCCGCAGGGGGGTCAAGAAAAACTGTTTTTT.